Listed here are 21 T cell receptor beta chains from one sample, sequenced in a study of blood T cell repertoires in COVID-19. This table comes from immunoSEQ multiplex PCR, and its TCRdb copy is limited to in-frame clones, with some not included. The sample holds around 200,000 clones, 84% seen once. Sequencing was done on a sample of peripheral blood. These receptors were collected from a human donor in a cohort sampled during active COVID-19.

This clone was seen a handful of times. The V and J genes are TRBV9 and TRBJ2-7, with D perhaps matching TRBD1 (6 bases). Germline values: CDR1 SGDLS, CDR2 YYNGEE. V lost 0 bases, J lost 2 bases, and 12 bases lay in between. The CDR3 consists of 15 residues. CDR3: CASSVGTENTYEQYF. The CDR3 bases are TGTGCCAGCAGCGTAGGGACAGAGAATACCTACGAGCAGTACTTC.

The rearrangement joins TRBV7-8 to TRBJ1-4; perhaps TRBD1 as D (6 bases). This CDR3 is built from 16 residues. Germline V gives CDR1 SGHVS, CDR2 FQNEAQ. V was clipped by 1 base and J by 6 bases, with 15 bases between them. CDR3 in DNA: TGTGCCAGCAGCTTAGAGAGTAGAGGGGGGGATGAAAAACTGTTTTTT. It translates to CASSLESRGGDEKLFF. Full variable domain (outside the CDR3, taken from reference TRBV7-8 and TRBJ1-4): GAGVSQSPRYKVAKRGQDVALRCDPISGHVSLFWYQQALGQGPEFLTYFQNEAQLDKSGLPSDRFFAERPEGSVSTLKIQRTQQEDSAVYLCASSLESRGGDEKLFFGSGTQLSVL.

This chain links TRBV6-6 with TRBJ1-6; a weak D match, TRBD1 (6 bases). CDR3 length: 15 amino acids. Germline-derived CDR1 and CDR2 are MNHNY and SVGAGI (reference sequence). The V gene lost 5 bases and the J gene lost 4 bases, with 12 bases spanning the gap. For the CDR3, the DNA is TGTGCCAGCAGTCCCATGACAGGTTATAATTCACCCCTCCACTTT. Encoded protein: CASSPMTGYNSPLHF.

The V call is TRBV5-1, the J call TRBJ1-1, with D hard to call. Germline V lookup: CDR1 SGHRS, CDR2 YFSETQ. V shed 6 bases and J shed 3 bases, with 9 bases lying between them. This CDR3 region has 12 residues. The CDR3 sequence: CASKLVDTEAFF. Here the CDR3 DNA reads TGCGCCAGCAAGCTGGTAGACACTGAAGCTTTCTTT.

The chain couples TRBV2 to TRBJ2-5, with D perhaps TRBD2 (7 bases). Germline CDR1 reads SNHLY; CDR2 reads FYNNEI. This CDR3 spans 14 amino acids. Trimming removed 8 bases at V and 5 bases at J, with 18 bases between. The chain's CDR3 is CASLVVAGAETQYF. The CDR3 DNA follows: TGTGCCAGCCTAGTGGTGGCGGGGGCCGAGACCCAGTACTTC. The full variable domain, completed using reference TRBV2 and TRBJ2-5, is EPEVTQTPSHQVTQMGQEVILRCVPISNHLYFYWYRQILGQKVEFLVSFYNNEISEKSEIFDDQFSVERPDGSNFTLKIRSTKLEDSAMYFCASLVVAGAETQYFGPGTRLLVL.

The V gene is TRBV4-1, the J gene TRBJ1-6; D ambiguous. V shed 0 bases and J shed 3 bases, with 9 bases lying between them. The germline V gene encodes CDR1 MGHRA and CDR2 YSYEKL. This CDR3 is built from 16 residues. The CDR3 protein is CASSQDEGIYNSPLHF. The CDR3 bases are TGCGCCAGCAGCCAAGATGAGGGTATCTATAATTCACCCCTCCACTTT.

The V gene is TRBV5-4, the J gene TRBJ1-1; 7 bases match TRBD1. Trimming removed 5 bases from V and 3 bases from J; junction bases left unmatched: 7. The germline V gene has CDR1 SGHNT and CDR2 YYREEE (reference sequence). The CDR3 consists of 14 residues. DNA for the CDR3: TGTGCCAGCAGTTGGATGCAGGGGGACACTGAAGCTTTCTTT. Protein sequence: CASSWMQGDTEAFF.

This clone showed up just once. The chain is built from TRBV7-6 and TRBJ1-6; 7 bases match TRBD1. This CDR3 comprises 16 residues. Trimming cost V 5 bases and J 0 bases; bases outside gene matches: 4. CDR1 and CDR2 (germline): SGHVS, FNYEAQ. Here the CDR3 reads CASSAGGVSYNSPLHF. DNA for the CDR3: TGTGCCAGCAGCGCAGGGGGAGTCTCCTATAATTCACCCCTCCACTTT.

This clone was recorded a few times. The rearrangement uses TRBV25-1 and TRBJ2-1, with 8 bases that match TRBD1. The CDR3 covers 15 residues. CDR1 and CDR2 from the germline V gene are MGHDK and SYGVNS. V lost 4 bases and J lost 3; bases outside the gene matches: 5. The CDR3 spells CASSGDRGNYNEQFF. CDR3 in DNA: TGTGCCAGCAGTGGAGACAGGGGCAACTACAATGAGCAGTTCTTC.

A few counts support this clone. V is TRBV29-1 and J is TRBJ2-7; tentative D call: TRBD2 (5 bases). Per germline, CDR1 SQVTM and CDR2 ANQGSEA. V gave up 5 bases and J gave up 1 base, with 15 bases separating them. The CDR3 has 14 amino acids. Here the CDR3 DNA reads TGCAGCGTTAAGATAGAAGCGGAATCCTACGAGCAGTACTTC. Encoded protein: CSVKIEAESYEQYF.

The chain uses TRBV7-3 and TRBJ1-1; the D gene is possibly TRBD1 (6 bases). Germline loops: CDR1 SGHTA, CDR2 FQGTGA. The CDR3 contains 13 residues. The V and J ends lost 5 bases and 6 bases respectively, with 13 bases between them. The CDR3 bases are TGTGCCAGCAGCACCGAGGGGGGGGCTGAAGCTTTCTTT. It is translated as CASSTEGGAEAFF.

This clone was counted once. The chain carries TRBV6-5 and TRBJ2-7, with 7 bases matching TRBD1. This CDR3 region has 15 residues. Germline CDR1 reads MNHEY; CDR2 reads SVGAGI. Unmatched junction bases numbered 11, after V lost 6 bases and J lost 3 bases. The DNA of the CDR3 is TGTGCCAGCAGCACCATTAGGGGGCTCCTCTACGAGCAGTACTTC. As protein: CASSTIRGLLYEQYF.

V is TRBV5-8 and J is TRBJ1-5, with 7 bases matching TRBD1. Germline V gene data show CDR1 as SGHTS and CDR2 as YDEGEE. The V and J ends lost 5 bases and 6 bases, in that order; junction bases with no gene match: 8. The CDR3 runs to 14 residues. The CDR3: CASRNDRVGQPQHF. For the CDR3, the DNA is TGTGCCAGCAGAAATGACAGGGTTGGTCAGCCCCAGCATTTT.

The rearrangement joins TRBV10-3 to TRBJ1-5, with D perhaps matching TRBD1 (5 bases). Per the germline V gene, CDR1 is ENHRY and CDR2 is SYGVKD. V was clipped by 2 bases and J by 2 bases, with 10 bases between them. The CDR3 loop spans 15 amino acids. Here the CDR3 reads CAISEEGVGNQPQHF. CDR3 nucleotide sequence: TGTGCCATCAGTGAGGAAGGGGTTGGCAATCAGCCCCAGCATTTT.

V gene TRBV7-8 combines with J gene TRBJ2-5, with a tentative D call TRBD2 (5 bases). Germline CDR1 is SGHVS and CDR2 is FQNEAQ. Deletions cut 5 bases from V and 2 bases from J, with 15 bases between. CDR3 length: 15 amino acids. CDR3 protein: CASSQKHGGQETQYF. In nucleotides, the CDR3 is TGTGCCAGCAGCCAGAAGCACGGAGGACAAGAGACCCAGTACTTC.

The chain is built from TRBV6-5 and TRBJ2-7, with 9 bases fitting TRBD1. Germline V gives CDR1 MNHEY, CDR2 SVGAGI. Trimming at V came to 6 bases and at J to 5 bases, leaving 5 bases not matched to a gene. This CDR3 comprises 13 residues. In DNA, the CDR3 is TGTGCCAGCAGATATACAGGGGGCCACGAGCAGTACTTC. It translates to CASRYTGGHEQYF.

In its sample, this clone was seen a few times. The chain joins TRBV6-5 to TRBJ2-1; D possibly corresponds to TRBD2 (6 bases). V lost 0 bases and J lost 8, with 11 bases in between. This CDR3 has 14 residues. Germline V gives CDR1 MNHEY, CDR2 SVGAGI. CDR3 region: CASSYSTSVDEQFF. CDR3 sequence (DNA): TGTGCCAGCAGTTACTCGACTAGTGTCGATGAGCAGTTCTTC.

V and J are TRBV6-5 and TRBJ1-2; 7 nucleotides align to TRBD1. J was trimmed by 4 bases and V by 6 bases; bases with no gene match: 5. The CDR3 has 13 residues. Germline values: CDR1 MNHEY, CDR2 SVGAGI. Here the CDR3 reads CASRSQGSYGYTF. The CDR3 nucleotides are TGTGCCAGCAGATCACAGGGGAGCTATGGCTACACCTTC.

This clone showed up just once. The chain has TRBV7-9 and TRBJ2-7; no definite D call. The CDR3 extends over 13 amino acids. V was pared by 5 bases and J by 3 bases, with 11 bases between. CDR1 and CDR2 (germline): SEHNR, FQNEAQ (reference sequence). The CDR3 DNA reads TGTGCCAGCAGCCCCCCCAGTCACTACGAGCAGTACTTC. Translated, it gives CASSPPSHYEQYF.

The chain has TRBV5-1 and TRBJ2-7; 10 bases align to TRBD2. CDR1 is SGHRS, CDR2 YFSETQ, per germline. The CDR3 contains 17 residues. J lost 1 base, V lost 3 bases, and 10 bases had no gene match. The CDR3 region has the DNA TGCGCCAGCAGCTGGATTGTGGGACTAGCGTCATCCTACGAGCAGTACTTC. This encodes CASSWIVGLASSYEQYF.

The chain carries TRBV24-1 and TRBJ1-2, with 9 positions matching TRBD1. The CDR3 is 15 amino acids. With V trimmed by 3 bases and J by 2 bases, 3 bases remained unmatched. Germline lookup yields CDR1 KGHDR and CDR2 SFDVKD. CDR3 nucleotide sequence: TGTGCCACCAGTGATCGGGACAGGGAGAACTATGGCTACACCTTC. Its translation: CATSDRDRENYGYTF.